This T cell receptor beta chain derives from a study of control samples from healthy donors and cancer patients. Germline CDR1 and CDR2: SEHNR and FQNEAQ (reference sequence). The CDR3 sequence is 15 residues long. Trimming left V 2 bases short and J 4 bases short, with 12 bases between. The repertoire was sequenced with immunoSEQ multiplex PCR; TCRdb's copy has only in-frame clones and lacks some. The table has about 99,000 clones, around 89% seen once. Material for sequencing was PBMCs. The sequence was collected from a man aged 55 to 70 with lung cancer. This rearrangement joins TRBV7-9 to TRBJ2-4; D remains unclear. This CDR3 reads CASSLLSDPKNIQYF. The CDR3 nucleotides read TGTGCCAGCAGCTTACTGTCTGACCCTAAAAACATTCAGTACTTC.